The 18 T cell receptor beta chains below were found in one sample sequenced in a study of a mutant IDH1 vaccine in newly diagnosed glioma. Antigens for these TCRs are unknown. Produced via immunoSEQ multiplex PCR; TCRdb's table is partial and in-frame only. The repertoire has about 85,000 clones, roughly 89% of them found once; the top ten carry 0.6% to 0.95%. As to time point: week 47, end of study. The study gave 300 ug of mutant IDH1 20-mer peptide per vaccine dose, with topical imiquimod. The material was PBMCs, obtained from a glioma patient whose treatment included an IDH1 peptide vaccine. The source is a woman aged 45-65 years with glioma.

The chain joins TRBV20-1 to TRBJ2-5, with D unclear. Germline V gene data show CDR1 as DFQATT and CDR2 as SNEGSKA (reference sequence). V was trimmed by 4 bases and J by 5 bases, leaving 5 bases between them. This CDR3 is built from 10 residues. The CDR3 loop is CSAITETQYF. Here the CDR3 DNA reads TGCAGTGCTATCACCGAGACCCAGTACTTC.

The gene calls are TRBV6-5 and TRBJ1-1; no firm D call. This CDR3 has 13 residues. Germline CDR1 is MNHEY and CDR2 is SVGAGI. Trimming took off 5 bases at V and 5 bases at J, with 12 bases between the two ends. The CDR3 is CASSEADGTEAFF. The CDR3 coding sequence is TGTGCCAGCAGTGAAGCGGACGGGACTGAAGCTTTCTTT.

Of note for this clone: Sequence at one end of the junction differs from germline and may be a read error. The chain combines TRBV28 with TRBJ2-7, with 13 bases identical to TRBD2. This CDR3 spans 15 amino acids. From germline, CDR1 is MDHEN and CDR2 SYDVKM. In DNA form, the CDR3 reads TGTGCCAGCAGTTCCCCCGGGACTAGCGGGATCGTTAGTCACTTC. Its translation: CASSSPGTSGIVSHF.

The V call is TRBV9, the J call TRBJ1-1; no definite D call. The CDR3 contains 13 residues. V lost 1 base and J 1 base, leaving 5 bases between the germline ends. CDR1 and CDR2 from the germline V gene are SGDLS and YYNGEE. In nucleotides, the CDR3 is TGTGCCAGCAGCGTAAACAGGAACACTGAAGCTTTCTTT. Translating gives CASSVNRNTEAFF.

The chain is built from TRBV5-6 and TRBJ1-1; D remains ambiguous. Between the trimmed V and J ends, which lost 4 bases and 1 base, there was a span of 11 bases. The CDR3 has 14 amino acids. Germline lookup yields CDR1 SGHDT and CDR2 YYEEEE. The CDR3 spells CASSPDAWNTEAFF. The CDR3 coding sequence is TGTGCCAGCAGCCCCGACGCCTGGAACACTGAAGCTTTCTTT.

This CDR3 is CASSFGLAYEQYF. The CDR3 DNA reads as TGTGCCAGCAGCTTTGGACTAGCCTACGAGCAGTACTTC. The J gene is TRBJ2-7, the V gene TRBV13, with 7 bases lining up with TRBD2. Germline values: CDR1 PRHDT, CDR2 FYEKMQ (reference sequence). The CDR3 covers 13 residues. Germline trimming cut 3 bases from V and 2 bases from J; bases unmatched to any gene: 1. Using reference TRBV13 and TRBJ2-7 for the parts outside the CDR3, the full variable domain is AAGVIQSPRHLIKEKRETATLKCYPIPRHDTVYWYQQGPGQDPQFLISFYEKMQSDKGSIPDRFSAQQFSDYHSELNMSSLELGDSALYFCASSFGLAYEQYFGPGTRLTVT.

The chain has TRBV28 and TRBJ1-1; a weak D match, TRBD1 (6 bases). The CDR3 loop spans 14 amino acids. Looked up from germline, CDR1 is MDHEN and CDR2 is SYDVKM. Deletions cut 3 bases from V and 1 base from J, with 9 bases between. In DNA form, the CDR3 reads TGTGCCAGCAGTTTCAGGACAGCGAACACTGAAGCTTTCTTT. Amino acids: CASSFRTANTEAFF.

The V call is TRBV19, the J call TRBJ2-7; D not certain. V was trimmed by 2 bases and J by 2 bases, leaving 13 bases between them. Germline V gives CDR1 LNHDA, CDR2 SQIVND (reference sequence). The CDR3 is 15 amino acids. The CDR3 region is CASSIFQADTYEQYF. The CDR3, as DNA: TGTGCCAGTAGTATATTCCAGGCTGATACCTACGAGCAGTACTTC.

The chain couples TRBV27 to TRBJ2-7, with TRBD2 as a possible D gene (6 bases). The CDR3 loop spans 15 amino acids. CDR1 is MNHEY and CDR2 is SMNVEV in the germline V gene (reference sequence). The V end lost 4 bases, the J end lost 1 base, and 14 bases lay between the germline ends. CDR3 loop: CASSSYGSGSYEQYF. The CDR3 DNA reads TGTGCCAGCAGTTCTTACGGGAGTGGATCCTACGAGCAGTACTTC.

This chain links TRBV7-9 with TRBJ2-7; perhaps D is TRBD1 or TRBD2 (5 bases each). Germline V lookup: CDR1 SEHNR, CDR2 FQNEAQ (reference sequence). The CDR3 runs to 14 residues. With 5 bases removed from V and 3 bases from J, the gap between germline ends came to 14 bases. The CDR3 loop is CASSPSGAIYEQYF. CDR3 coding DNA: TGTGCCAGCAGCCCGTCCGGGGCTATCTACGAGCAGTACTTC.

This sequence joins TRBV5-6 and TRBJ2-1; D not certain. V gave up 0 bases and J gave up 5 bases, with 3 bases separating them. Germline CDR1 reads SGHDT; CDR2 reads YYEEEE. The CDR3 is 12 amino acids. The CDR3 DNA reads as TGTGCCAGCAGCTTGGGGGACAATGAGCAGTTCTTC. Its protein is CASSLGDNEQFF.

CDR3 protein: CASSPTGNSYNEQFF. The CDR3, as DNA: TGTGCCAGCAGTCCAACAGGGAATTCCTACAATGAGCAGTTCTTC. V and J are TRBV9 and TRBJ2-1; D may be TRBD1 (6 bases). The CDR3 totals 15 residues. Per the germline V gene, CDR1 is SGDLS and CDR2 is YYNGEE. V dropped 5 bases and J dropped 1 base, with 13 bases sitting between them.

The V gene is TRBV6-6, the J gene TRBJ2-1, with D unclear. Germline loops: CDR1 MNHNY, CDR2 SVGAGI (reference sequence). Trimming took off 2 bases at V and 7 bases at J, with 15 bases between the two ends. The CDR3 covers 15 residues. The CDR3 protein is CASSYEAALGNEQFF. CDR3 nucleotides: TGTGCCAGCAGTTACGAGGCCGCCTTGGGTAATGAGCAGTTCTTC.

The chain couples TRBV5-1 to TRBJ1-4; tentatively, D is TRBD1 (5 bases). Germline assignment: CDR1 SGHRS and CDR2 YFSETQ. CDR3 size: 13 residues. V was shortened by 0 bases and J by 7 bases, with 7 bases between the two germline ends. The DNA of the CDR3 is TGCGCCAGCAGCTTGGGCAGGGCTGAAAAACTGTTTTTT. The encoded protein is CASSLGRAEKLFF. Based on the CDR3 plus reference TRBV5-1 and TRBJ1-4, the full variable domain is KAGVTQTPRYLIKTRGQQVTLSCSPISGHRSVSWYQQTPGQGLQFLFEYFSETQRNKGNFPGRFSGRQFSNSRSEMNVSTLELGDSALYLCASSLGRAEKLFFGSGTQLSVL.

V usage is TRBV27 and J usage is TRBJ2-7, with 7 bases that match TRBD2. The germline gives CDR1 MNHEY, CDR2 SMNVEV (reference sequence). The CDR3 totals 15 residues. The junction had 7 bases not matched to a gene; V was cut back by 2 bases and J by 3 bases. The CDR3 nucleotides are TGTGCCAGCAGTTTACGGGGGGTCTACGGCTACGAGCAGTACTTC. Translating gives CASSLRGVYGYEQYF.

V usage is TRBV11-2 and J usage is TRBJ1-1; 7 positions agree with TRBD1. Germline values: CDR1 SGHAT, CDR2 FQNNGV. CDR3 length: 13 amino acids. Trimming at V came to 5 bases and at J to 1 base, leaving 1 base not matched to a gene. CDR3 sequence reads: CASSGDRNTEAFF. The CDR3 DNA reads TGTGCCAGCAGCGGGGACAGGAACACTGAAGCTTTCTTT.

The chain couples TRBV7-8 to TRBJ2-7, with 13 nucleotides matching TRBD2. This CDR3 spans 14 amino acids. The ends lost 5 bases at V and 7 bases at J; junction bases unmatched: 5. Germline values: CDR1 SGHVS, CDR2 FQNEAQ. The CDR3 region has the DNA TGTGCCAGCAGCCTACTAGCGGGAGGGCTTGAGCAGTACTTC. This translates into CASSLLAGGLEQYF.

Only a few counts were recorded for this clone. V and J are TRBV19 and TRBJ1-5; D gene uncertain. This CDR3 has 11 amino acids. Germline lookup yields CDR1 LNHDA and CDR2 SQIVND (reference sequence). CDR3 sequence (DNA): TGTGCTAGCGGCGGGGATCAGCCCCAGCATTTT. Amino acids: CASGGDQPQHF.